This paragraph covers one TCR beta chain sequence. The sample is drawn from a study of blood T cell repertoires in COVID-19. Study information: Collection of acute and convalescent COVID-19 samples took place in the United States, Italy and Spain. T cells, B-cell-depleted T cells, or PBMCs provided the cDNA or gDNA that served as material.

How the authors handled the data: Amplifying reference gene primers gave estimates of nucleated cell counts. Data came from immunoSEQ multiplex PCR; TCRdb stores just in-frame clones and leaves some out. V and J calls and clone size are copied from that table; D and trimming were computed from the DNA. This table has about 140,000 clones, around 80% appearing once. Losses at the gene ends were 2 bases for V and 1 base for J; bases not matched to a gene: 2. CDR3 length equals 15 residues. In germline, CDR1 is SGDLS, CDR2 YYNGEE. Source material: peripheral blood. The chain carries TRBV9 and TRBJ2-1; 8 positions match TRBD1. This sequence originates from a man older than 75 with acute or convalescent COVID-19. The CDR3 sequence: CASSVQGASYNEQFF. The CDR3 coding sequence is TGTGCCAGCAGCGTCCAGGGGGCGTCCTACAATGAGCAGTTCTTC.